A single sample is the source of the 12 T cell receptor beta chains below, sequenced in a study of blood T cell repertoires in COVID-19. Clones were read by immunoSEQ multiplex PCR, and TCRdb kept only the in-frame ones, dropping some. In the table there are more than 300,000 clones, roughly 82% of which are singletons. The specimen was peripheral blood. These receptor sequences come from a woman aged 45-59 years with acute or convalescent COVID-19.

The genes are TRBV13 and TRBJ2-5; the D gene is possibly TRBD2 (6 bases). There are 16 residues in the CDR3. CDR1 is PRHDT and CDR2 is FYEKMQ in the germline V gene (reference sequence). V was shortened by 5 bases and J by 5 bases, with 21 bases between the two germline ends. The CDR3 sequence: CASSAWGESSRETQYF. DNA of the CDR3: TGTGCCAGCAGCGCCTGGGGGGAATCCTCACGGGAGACCCAGTACTTC. Variable domain in full (rest from reference TRBV13 and TRBJ2-5): AAGVIQSPRHLIKEKRETATLKCYPIPRHDTVYWYQQGPGQDPQFLISFYEKMQSDKGSIPDRFSAQQFSDYHSELNMSSLELGDSALYFCASSAWGESSRETQYFGPGTRLLVL.

V is TRBV2 and J is TRBJ1-4; 9 nucleotides line up with TRBD1. The CDR3 spans 16 residues. The ends lost 8 bases at V and 5 bases at J; junction bases unmatched: 12. In germline, CDR1 is SNHLY, CDR2 FYNNEI. In DNA, the CDR3 is TGTGCCAGCTATACCAACAGGGGGCGAGGGAATGAAAAACTGTTTTTT. This translates into CASYTNRGRGNEKLFF.

V and J are TRBV5-6 and TRBJ2-1; D gene unclear. Per germline, CDR1 SGHDT and CDR2 YYEEEE. The CDR3 contains 14 residues. V lost 1 base and J 5 bases, leaving 10 bases between the germline ends. CDR3 amino acids: CASSLYTVDNEQFF. The CDR3 DNA sequence: TGTGCCAGCAGCTTGTATACTGTAGACAATGAGCAGTTCTTC. Looking up the rest from reference TRBV5-6 and TRBJ2-1 gives the full variable domain: DAGVTQSPTHLIKTRGQQVTLRCSPKSGHDTVSWYQQALGQGPQFIFQYYEEEERQRGNFPDRFSGHQFPNYSSELNVNALLLGDSALYLCASSLYTVDNEQFFGPGTRLTVL.

The chain carries TRBV11-3 and TRBJ2-3; 8 bases line up with TRBD2. CDR3 length equals 15 residues. CDR1 SGHNT and CDR2 YENEEA come from the germline V gene. The J segment lost 4 bases and the V segment lost 5 bases, leaving 8 bases of the junction unmatched. The CDR3 DNA reads TGTGCCAGCAGCAAAAGCGGGAGCTCTCCAGATACGCAGTATTTT. It translates to CASSKSGSSPDTQYF.

This chain connects TRBV11-1 to TRBJ2-1; 13 nucleotides align to TRBD2. Looked up from germline, CDR1 is SGHAT and CDR2 is FQDESV (reference sequence). V dropped 5 bases and J dropped 12; count of bases not matched to a gene: 7. The CDR3 extends over 14 amino acids. CDR3 nucleotides: TGTGCCAGCAGCCAAAGACTAGCGGGAGGAAGGCAGTTCTTC. It codes for CASSQRLAGGRQFF.

This chain links TRBV7-6 with TRBJ2-7; 7 bases are a match to TRBD2. This CDR3 region has 16 residues. In germline, CDR1 is SGHVS, CDR2 FNYEAQ. Trimming removed 1 base from V and 0 bases from J; junction bases left unmatched: 6. CDR3 region: CASSLGLAVSSYEQYF. As DNA, the CDR3 is TGTGCCAGCAGCTTAGGCCTAGCGGTGAGCTCCTACGAGCAGTACTTC.

The V gene is TRBV24-1, the J gene TRBJ2-1; D may be TRBD1 (6 bases). Trimming shortened V by 3 bases and J by 2 bases, and 13 bases separated the two germline ends. CDR1 KGHDR and CDR2 SFDVKD come from the germline V gene. This CDR3 is 16 amino acids long. The CDR3 reads CATSDLGRGTYNEQFF. Here the CDR3 DNA reads TGTGCCACCAGTGATCTCGGCAGGGGAACCTACAATGAGCAGTTCTTC.

V and J are TRBV7-2 and TRBJ1-3, with 7 bases fitting TRBD1. Germline assignment: CDR1 SGHTA and CDR2 FQGNSA. The CDR3 has 15 residues. Losses at the gene ends were 5 bases for V and 2 bases for J; bases not matched to a gene: 6. The CDR3 reads CASSPYRGAGNTIYF. CDR3 coding DNA: TGTGCCAGCAGCCCATACAGGGGAGCTGGAAACACCATATATTTT.

The chain uses TRBV2 and TRBJ2-3; D is ambiguous. The length of the CDR3 is 12 residues. V lost 5 bases and J lost 5, with 8 bases in between. Germline loops: CDR1 SNHLY, CDR2 FYNNEI. The CDR3 sequence is CASSRSVDTQYF. CDR3 coding DNA: TGTGCCAGCAGTCGATCGGTAGATACGCAGTATTTT.

The CDR3 protein is CASSVLAGVHNEQFF. CDR3 DNA sequence: TGTGCCAGCAGTGTTCTAGCGGGAGTTCACAATGAGCAGTTCTTC. The J gene is TRBJ2-1, the V gene TRBV25-1, with 10 bases identical to TRBD2. In germline, CDR1 is MGHDK, CDR2 SYGVNS. The CDR3 totals 15 residues. With V trimmed by 4 bases and J by 5 bases, 5 bases remained unmatched.

This chain uses TRBV4-1 with TRBJ2-7; TRBD1 matches at 7 bases. The J segment lost 7 bases and the V segment lost 0 bases, leaving 6 bases of the junction unmatched. CDR3 length equals 14 residues. In germline, CDR1 is MGHRA, CDR2 YSYEKL. This chain's CDR3 is CASSQDGRGQEQYF. In DNA, the CDR3 is TGCGCCAGCAGCCAAGATGGTAGGGGGCAAGAGCAGTACTTC.

V usage is TRBV2 and J usage is TRBJ2-1; D perhaps matches TRBD2 (7 bases). The CDR3 length is 15 residues. Germline V gene lookup returns CDR1 SNHLY and CDR2 FYNNEI. V lost 6 bases, J lost 7 bases, and 19 bases lay in between. The CDR3 loop is CASSDGGAARNEQFF. CDR3 coding DNA: TGTGCCAGCAGCGATGGGGGGGCAGCGAGGAATGAGCAGTTCTTC.